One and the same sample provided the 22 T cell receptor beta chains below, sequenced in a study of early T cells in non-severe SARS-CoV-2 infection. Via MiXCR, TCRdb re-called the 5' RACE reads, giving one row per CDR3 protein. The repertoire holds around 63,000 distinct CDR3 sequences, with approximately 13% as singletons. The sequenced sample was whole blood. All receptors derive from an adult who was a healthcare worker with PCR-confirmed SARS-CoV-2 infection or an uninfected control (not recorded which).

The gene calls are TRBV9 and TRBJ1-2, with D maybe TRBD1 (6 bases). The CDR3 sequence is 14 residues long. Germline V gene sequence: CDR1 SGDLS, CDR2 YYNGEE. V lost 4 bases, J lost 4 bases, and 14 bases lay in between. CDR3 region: CASSPRGRSYGYTF. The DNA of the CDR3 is TGTGCCAGCAGCCCCAGGGGCCGTAGCTATGGCTACACCTTC.

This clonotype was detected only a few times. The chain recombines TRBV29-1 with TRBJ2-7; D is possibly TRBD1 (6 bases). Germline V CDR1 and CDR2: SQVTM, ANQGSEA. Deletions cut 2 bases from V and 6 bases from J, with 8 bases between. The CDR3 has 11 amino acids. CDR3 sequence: CSVEQGREQYF. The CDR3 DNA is TGCAGCGTTGAACAGGGGCGCGAGCAGTACTTC.

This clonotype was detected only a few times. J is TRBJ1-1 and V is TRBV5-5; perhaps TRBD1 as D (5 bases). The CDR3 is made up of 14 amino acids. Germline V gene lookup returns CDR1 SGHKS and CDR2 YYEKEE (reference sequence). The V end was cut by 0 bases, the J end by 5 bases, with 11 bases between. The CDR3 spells CASSLVGGMTEAFF. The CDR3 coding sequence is TGTGCCAGCAGCTTGGTTGGGGGGATGACTGAAGCTTTCTTT.

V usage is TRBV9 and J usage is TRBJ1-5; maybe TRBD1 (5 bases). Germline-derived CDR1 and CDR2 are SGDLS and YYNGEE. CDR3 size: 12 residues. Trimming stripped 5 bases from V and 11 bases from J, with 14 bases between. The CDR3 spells CASSPGQGTQHF. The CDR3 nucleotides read TGTGCCAGCAGTCCTGGGCAGGGAACCCAGCATTTT.

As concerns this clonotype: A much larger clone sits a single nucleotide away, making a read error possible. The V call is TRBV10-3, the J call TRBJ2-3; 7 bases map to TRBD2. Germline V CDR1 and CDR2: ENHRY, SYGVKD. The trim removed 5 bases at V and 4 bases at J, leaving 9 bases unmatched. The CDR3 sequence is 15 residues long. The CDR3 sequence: CAISKPSGRADTQYF. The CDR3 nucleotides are TGTGCCATCAGTAAGCCTAGCGGACGTGCAGATACGCAGTATTTT.

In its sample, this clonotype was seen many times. The CDR3 is CASSLVQINQPQHF. The CDR3 coding sequence is TGTGCCAGCAGTTTGGTACAAATCAATCAGCCCCAGCATTTT. This sequence joins TRBV6-6 and TRBJ1-5; D call uncertain. V was pared by 4 bases and J by 3 bases, with 10 bases between. Germline V gene data show CDR1 as MNHNY and CDR2 as SVGAGI (reference sequence). This CDR3 contains 14 residues.

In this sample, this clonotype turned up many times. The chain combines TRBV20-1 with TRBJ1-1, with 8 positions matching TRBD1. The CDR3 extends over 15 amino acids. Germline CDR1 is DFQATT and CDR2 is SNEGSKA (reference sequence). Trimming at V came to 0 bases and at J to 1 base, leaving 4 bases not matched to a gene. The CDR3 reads CSARDLGTGNTEAFF. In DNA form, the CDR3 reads TGCAGTGCTAGAGATCTGGGGACAGGGAACACTGAAGCTTTCTTT.

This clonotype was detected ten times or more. CDR3 nucleotide sequence: TGTGCCAGCAGTTCCAAGCTTACAGGGGCAGGGTACGAGCAGTACTTC. Protein sequence: CASSSKLTGAGYEQYF. V is TRBV27 and J is TRBJ2-7, with 7 bases aligning to TRBD1. J lost 4 bases, V lost 4 bases, and 13 bases had no gene match. The germline gives CDR1 MNHEY, CDR2 SMNVEV (reference sequence). This CDR3 region has 16 residues.

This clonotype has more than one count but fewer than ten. The CDR3 DNA is TGTGCCACCAGTGATTTGGGGGACACCGGGGAGCTGTTTTTT. Amino acids: CATSDLGDTGELFF. The chain links TRBV24-1 to TRBJ2-2; D gene ambiguous. Germline lookup yields CDR1 KGHDR and CDR2 SFDVKD. V lost 0 bases and J lost 3, with 4 bases in between. The CDR3 covers 14 residues.

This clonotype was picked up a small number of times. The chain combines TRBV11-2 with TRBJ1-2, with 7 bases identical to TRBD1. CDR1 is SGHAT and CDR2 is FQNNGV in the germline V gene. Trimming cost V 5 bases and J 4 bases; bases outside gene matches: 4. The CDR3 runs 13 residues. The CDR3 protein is CASSHRGGYGYTF. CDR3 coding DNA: TGTGCCAGCAGCCACAGGGGCGGCTATGGCTACACCTTC.

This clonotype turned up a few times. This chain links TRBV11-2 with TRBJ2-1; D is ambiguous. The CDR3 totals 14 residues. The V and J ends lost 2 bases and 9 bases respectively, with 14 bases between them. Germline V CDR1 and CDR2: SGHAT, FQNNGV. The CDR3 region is CASSLYRDRGEQFF. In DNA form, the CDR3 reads TGTGCCAGCAGCTTATACCGAGATCGCGGTGAGCAGTTCTTC. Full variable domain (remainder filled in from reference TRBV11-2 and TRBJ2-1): EAGVAQSPRYKIIEKRQSVAFWCNPISGHATLYWYQQILGQGPKLLIQFQNNGVVDDSQLPKDRFSAERLKGVDSTLKIQPAKLEDSAVYLCASSLYRDRGEQFFGPGTRLTVL.

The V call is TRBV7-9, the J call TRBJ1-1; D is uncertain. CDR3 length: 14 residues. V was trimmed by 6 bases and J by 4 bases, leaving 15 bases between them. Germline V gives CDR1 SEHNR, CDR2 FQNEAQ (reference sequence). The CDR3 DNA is TGTGCCAGCAGACTAGTGTGGGCGGTCACTGAAGCTTTCTTT. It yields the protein CASRLVWAVTEAFF.

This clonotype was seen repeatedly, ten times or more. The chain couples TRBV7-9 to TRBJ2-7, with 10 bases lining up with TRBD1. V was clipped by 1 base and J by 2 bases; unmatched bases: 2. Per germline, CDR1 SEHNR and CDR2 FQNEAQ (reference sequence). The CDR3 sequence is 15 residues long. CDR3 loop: CASSLVGQGAYEQYF. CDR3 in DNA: TGTGCCAGCAGCTTAGTAGGACAGGGGGCCTACGAGCAGTACTTC.

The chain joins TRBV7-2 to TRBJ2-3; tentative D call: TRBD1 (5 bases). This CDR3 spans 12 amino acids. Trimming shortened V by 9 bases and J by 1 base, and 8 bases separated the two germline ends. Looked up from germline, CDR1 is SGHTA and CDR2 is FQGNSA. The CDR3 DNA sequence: TGTGCCAGTGGGGCGGGCACAGATACGCAGTATTTT. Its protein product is CASGAGTDTQYF.

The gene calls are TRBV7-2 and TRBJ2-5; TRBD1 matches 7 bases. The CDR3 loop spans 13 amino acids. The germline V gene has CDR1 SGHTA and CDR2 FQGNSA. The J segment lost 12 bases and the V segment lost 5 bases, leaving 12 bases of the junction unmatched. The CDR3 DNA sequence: TGTGCCAGCAGCCTGGACAGGTCCTACTGGAAGTACTTC. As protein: CASSLDRSYWKYF.

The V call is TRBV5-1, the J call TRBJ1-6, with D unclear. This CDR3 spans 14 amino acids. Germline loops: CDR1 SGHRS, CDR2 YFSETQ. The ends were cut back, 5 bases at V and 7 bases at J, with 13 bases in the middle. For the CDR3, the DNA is TGCGCCAGCAGTGAGGGAGACCTAAATTCACCCCTCCACTTT. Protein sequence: CASSEGDLNSPLHF.

CDR3 sequence (DNA): TGTGCCAGCGTAGACCGGGACAGTTCCTACGAGCAGTACTTC. Its translation: CASVDRDSSYEQYF. The chain has TRBV6-1 and TRBJ2-7; 7 bases fit TRBD1. The V gene end was trimmed by 8 bases and the J gene end by 1 base; junction bases not matched to a gene: 8. The germline V gene has CDR1 MNHNS and CDR2 SASEGT. CDR3 size: 14 residues.

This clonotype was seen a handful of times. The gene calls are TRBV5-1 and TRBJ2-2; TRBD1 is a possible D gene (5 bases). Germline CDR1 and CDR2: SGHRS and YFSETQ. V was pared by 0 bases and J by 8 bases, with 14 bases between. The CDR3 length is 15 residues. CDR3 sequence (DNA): TGCGCCAGCAGCTTGGAACCCCAGGGTAGGGGGGAGCTGTTTTTT. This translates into CASSLEPQGRGELFF.

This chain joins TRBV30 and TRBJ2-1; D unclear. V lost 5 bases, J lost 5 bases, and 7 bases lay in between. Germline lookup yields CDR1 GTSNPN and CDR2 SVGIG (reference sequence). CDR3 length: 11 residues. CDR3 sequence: CAWDFNNEQFF. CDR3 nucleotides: TGTGCCTGGGACTTTAACAATGAGCAGTTCTTC.

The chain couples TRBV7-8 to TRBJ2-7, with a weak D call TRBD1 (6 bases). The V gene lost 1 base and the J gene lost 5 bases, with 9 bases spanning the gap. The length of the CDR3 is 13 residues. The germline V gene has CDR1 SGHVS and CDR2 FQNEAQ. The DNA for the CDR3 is TGTGCCAGCAGCTTAGTGTCAGGGGACGAGCAGTACTTC. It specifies CASSLVSGDEQYF.

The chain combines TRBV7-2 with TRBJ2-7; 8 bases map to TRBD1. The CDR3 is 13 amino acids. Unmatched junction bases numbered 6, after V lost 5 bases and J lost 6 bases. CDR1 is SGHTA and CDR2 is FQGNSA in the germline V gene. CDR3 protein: CASSRTGFGEQYF. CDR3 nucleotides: TGTGCCAGCAGCCGGACAGGGTTTGGCGAGCAGTACTTC.

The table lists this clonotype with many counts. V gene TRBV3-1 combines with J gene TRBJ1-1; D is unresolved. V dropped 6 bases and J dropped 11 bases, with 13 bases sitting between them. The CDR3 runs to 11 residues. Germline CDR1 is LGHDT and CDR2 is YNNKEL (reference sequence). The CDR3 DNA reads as TGTGCCAGCAGTTTCAACTCCAAGGCTTTCTTT. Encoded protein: CASSFNSKAFF.